Listed below are T cell receptor beta chains from one sample, sequenced in a study of OX40 agonist ivuxolimab in advanced cancers. Some clones are missing from TCRdb's copy, which holds only in-frame ones; the method was immunoSEQ multiplex PCR. The data contain about 26,000 clones, 88% of them singletons. The sequencing here drew on CD4+ or CD8+ T cells sorted from blood, taken in a trial of the OX40 agonist ivuxolimab. The receptors here all came from an adult with an advanced solid tumor such as melanoma, head and neck, liver or kidney cancer. The CDR3 runs from the conserved cysteine through the conserved F or W. A D gene is named only where the DNA matches it firmly. Clone size is stated in some rows and not others, as once, few, many or a class when expanded.

v_call	d_call	clone_size	j_call	cdr3_nt	cdr3_aa
TRBV5-4	NA	NA	TRBJ1-3	TGTGCCAGCAGCTTTATAGGATCTGGAAACACCATATATTTT	CASSFIGSGNTIYF
TRBV4-1	TRBD2	NA	TRBJ2-1	TGCGCCAGCAGCCAAGATAGTCTAGCGGGAGGTCTGTTCAATGAGCAGTTCTTC	CASSQDSLAGGLFNEQFF
TRBV7-9	NA	NA	TRBJ2-7	TGTGCCAGCACCCATACCCCCAACAGCTCTTACGAGCAGTACTTC	CASTHTPNSSYEQYF
TRBV27	TRBD1	NA	TRBJ1-2	TGTGCCAGCAGTATCCTAGGGGGCGATGAAAACTATGGCTACACCTTC	CASSILGGDENYGYTF
TRBV7-8	NA	NA	TRBJ1-5	TGTGCCAGCAGCCTCGGATCTGGGGAAAGTGTGCATTTT	CASSLGSGESVHF
TRBV28	NA	NA	TRBJ1-2	TGTGCCAGCAGTGCCGCGGGGGGGTATGGCTACACCTTC	CASSAAGGYGYTF
TRBV7-9	NA	once	TRBJ2-5	TGTGCCAGCAGCTTGGCCAAGAGTAGGGAGACCCAGTACTTC	CASSLAKSRETQYF
TRBV15	NA	NA	TRBJ2-3	TGTGCCACCGCCCCGGTCGGGGCCCGAGGAGATACGCAGTATTTT	CATAPVGARGDTQYF
TRBV7-8	NA	NA	TRBJ1-5	TGTGCCAGCAGCTTAGGAATCGGCAATCAGCCCCAGCATTTT	CASSLGIGNQPQHF
TRBV27	TRBD1	NA	TRBJ2-7	TGTGCCAGCAGCCCCGGGACAGCCTACGAGCAGTACTTC	CASSPGTAYEQYF
TRBV2	NA	NA	TRBJ1-3	TGTGCCAGCCAGGGTGGGTCGAACACCATATATTTT	CASQGGSNTIYF
TRBV7-7	TRBD1	NA	TRBJ1-4	TGTGCCAGCAGCCCCTGGGACAGGGTTAATGAAAAACTGTTTTTT	CASSPWDRVNEKLFF
TRBV6-1	TRBD1	once	TRBJ2-7	TGTGCCAGCAGTGCAGGGACAGGAAGGGCCTACGAGCAGTACTTC	CASSAGTGRAYEQYF
TRBV10-1	NA	NA	TRBJ2-1	TGCGCCAGCAGTGACGGTGGTCCAGAGTTCTTC	CASSDGGPEFF
TRBV15	NA	NA	TRBJ1-4	TGTGCCACCAGCAGAGATCGTGGGGGAATGTTGGATGAAAAACTGTTTTTT	CATSRDRGGMLDEKLFF
TRBV6-1	NA	once	TRBJ2-7	TGTGCCATCGCTACTACAGCTACGCCCTACGAGCAGTACTTC	CAIATTATPYEQYF
TRBV30	NA	NA	TRBJ1-4	TGTGCCTGGAGTGTAGGCAGGGGAGTCGAAAAACTGTTTTTT	CAWSVGRGVEKLFF
TRBV4-3	NA	NA	TRBJ2-3	TGCGCCAGCAGCCAAGAAGAAGGCTCTGGGGCAGATACGCAGTATTTT	CASSQEEGSGADTQYF
TRBV4-1	NA	few	TRBJ1-2	TGCGCCAGTTCAGGAGTCGCTAACTATGGCTACACCTTC	CASSGVANYGYTF
TRBV11-3	NA	NA	TRBJ2-7	TGTGCCAGCAGCCCCGGCCCCGGGACAACGACCTACGAGCAGTACTTC	CASSPGPGTTTYEQYF
TRBV29-1	NA	NA	TRBJ1-2	TGCAGCGTTGTGGGGAATGGCTACACCTTC	CSVVGNGYTF
TRBV27	NA	NA	TRBJ1-5	TGTGCCAGCAGTTTATCGGGGACGGTTAATCAGCCCCAGCATTTT	CASSLSGTVNQPQHF
TRBV28	TRBD1	NA	TRBJ2-7	TGTGCCAGCATGTTTCGGACAGGGCACTCCTACGAGCAGTACTTC	CASMFRTGHSYEQYF
TRBV29-1	TRBD2	NA	TRBJ2-5	TGCAGCGTTGCAGCGGGGGGGCAAGAGACCCAGTACTTC	CSVAAGGQETQYF
TRBV29-1	TRBD1	NA	TRBJ1-2	TGCAGCGTTGAGGACAGGGGATGGCGGAACACCTTC	CSVEDRGWRNTF
TRBV4-2	TRBD2	medium-sized	TRBJ2-3	TGTGCCAGCAGCCCCAGGGTAGCGGGGGGGCTAGATACGCAGTATTTT	CASSPRVAGGLDTQYF
TRBV1	NA	few	TRBJ1-4	TGCACCAGCAGCCAAGTGTACCATGTGGGTGAAAAACTGTTTTTT	CTSSQVYHVGEKLFF
TRBV19	NA	few	TRBJ1-1	TGTGCCAGTAGTATAGGATCGGCGGGGACTGAAGCTTTCTTT	CASSIGSAGTEAFF
TRBV4-1	NA	NA	TRBJ1-5	TGCGCCAGCAGCCAAGATCCGGAGGGAGGCAATCAGCCCCAGCATTTT	CASSQDPEGGNQPQHF
TRBV6-6	TRBD1	NA	TRBJ1-5	TGTGCCAGCAGCTCCCGGGACAGGGGGCCACAGCCCCAGCATTTT	CASSSRDRGPQPQHF
TRBV6-5	TRBD2	NA	TRBJ2-2	TGTGCCAGCAGTCCCATTGCGGGAGACACCGGGGAGCTGTTTTTT	CASSPIAGDTGELFF
TRBV10-3	TRBD2	NA	TRBJ2-1	TGTGCCACTGGGGTGGCTAGCGGTGGCAATGAGCAGTTCTTC	CATGVASGGNEQFF
TRBV4-3	TRBD1	NA	TRBJ1-1	TGCGCCAGCAGCCTCAGGGGGCAGCCCACTGAAGCTTTCTTT	CASSLRGQPTEAFF
TRBV5-1	TRBD2	NA	TRBJ2-2	TGCGCCAGCAGCCACGGACTAGCGGGAGGGTCTAACACCGGGGAGCTGTTTTTT	CASSHGLAGGSNTGELFF
TRBV5-5	NA	NA	TRBJ2-7	TGTGCCAGCAGCCCCTATGAGGGGGTCAACGAGCAGTACTTC	CASSPYEGVNEQYF
TRBV7-9	NA	NA	TRBJ2-7	TGTGCCAGCAGCTCCACCCGACAGGTATACGAGCAGTACTTC	CASSSTRQVYEQYF
TRBV5-1	TRBD1	NA	TRBJ2-7	TGCGCCAGCAGCTCTACAGGACAGGGTCCCTACGAGCAGTACTTC	CASSSTGQGPYEQYF
TRBV4-1	TRBD1	NA	TRBJ2-7	TGCGCCAGCAGCCCCTTCCGGGACAGGAATTTCTACGAGCAGTACTTC	CASSPFRDRNFYEQYF
TRBV7-6	TRBD1	NA	TRBJ1-5	TGTGCCAGCAGCAAAATGACAGGGAATCAGCCCCAGCATTTT	CASSKMTGNQPQHF
TRBV5-4	TRBD2	NA	TRBJ2-7	TGTGCCAGCAGGGCAGCGGGATCAAGGGAGCAGTACTTC	CASRAAGSREQYF
TRBV30	TRBD1	NA	TRBJ1-5	TGTGCCTGGGGGGAGGGGGCCAACTCCAATCAGCCCCAGCATTTT	CAWGEGANSNQPQHF
TRBV11-1	NA	NA	TRBJ1-1	TGTGCCAGCAGCCATGGGGAAGATTGGGGCCCCTCGAACACTGAAGCTTTCTTT	CASSHGEDWGPSNTEAFF
TRBV7-9	TRBD1	NA	TRBJ2-7	TGTGCCAGCAGCCATAGGACAGGGATGCGCTCTTACGAGCAGTACTTC	CASSHRTGMRSYEQYF
TRBV13	TRBD1	NA	TRBJ1-6	TGTGCCAGCAGCTTAACACGGCAGGGGGCTAACTCACCCCTCCACTTT	CASSLTRQGANSPLHF
TRBV11-2	NA	NA	TRBJ2-3	TGTGCCAGCAGCCTCATGGGATTCACAGATACGCAGTATTTT	CASSLMGFTDTQYF
TRBV29-1	TRBD1	once	TRBJ2-3	TGCAGCGTTGGGGGGACAGCCAGGGACGTCACAGATACGCAGTATTTT	CSVGGTARDVTDTQYF
TRBV7-9	NA	NA	TRBJ1-3	TGTGCCAGCAGCTTCTCTGGAAACACCATATATTTT	CASSFSGNTIYF
TRBV27	NA	NA	TRBJ1-1	TGTGCCAGCAGTTTCCTCGGACAGAACACTGAAGCTTTCTTT	CASSFLGQNTEAFF